This T cell receptor (beta chain) was obtained from a study of cytomegalovirus exposure and HLA in healthy donors. The CDR3 loop spans 19 amino acids. V lost 3 bases, J lost 2 bases, and 18 bases stayed unmatched. Germline values: CDR1 KGHSH, CDR2 LQKENI. The PCR ran on 60 Vbeta and 13 Jbeta primers. Here immunoSEQ multiplex PCR was the method, and the copy in TCRdb shows in-frame clones only, minus some. The sample records 150,000 to 200,000 clones, about 82% being singletons. The chain uses TRBV18 and TRBJ1-1; 7 bases map to TRBD1. The sequence came from a woman between 50 and 59 years old in good health and CMV-seronegative. Sequenced sample: PBMCs. CDR3 in DNA: TGTGCCAGCTCACCGCGTCCAGGGGGAAGAGGTGGCCGAAACACTGAAGCTTTCTTT. Protein sequence: CASSPRPGGRGGRNTEAFF.